The clone carrying this T cell receptor beta chain has only one observation. The data belong to a study of blood T cell repertoires in COVID-19. V lost 1 base, J lost 4 bases, and 7 bases stayed unmatched. CDR3 size: 16 residues. Germline V lookup: CDR1 MGHRA, CDR2 YSYEKL. Either two negative PCRs, clearance, or symptom resolution qualified Cohort 3 donors as recovered. Per the original data handling: Amplified reference gene primers provided the basis for estimating nucleated cell counts. Some clones are missing from TCRdb's copy, which holds only in-frame ones; the method was immunoSEQ multiplex PCR. V, J and clone size are taken as reported in that table, and D and trimming were inferred from the DNA itself. In the table there are 400,000 or so clones, roughly 91% of which are singletons.

V and J are TRBV4-1 and TRBJ2-1; 7 bases are a match to TRBD2. This TCR derives from a man aged 18 to 35 who had recovered from COVID-19. Sample: PBMCs or T cells enriched from blood (not recorded which). Here the CDR3 reads CASSQGASGTYNEQFF. DNA of the CDR3: TGCGCCAGCAGCCAAGGCGCTAGCGGTACTTACAATGAGCAGTTCTTC.